This T cell receptor (beta chain) was sequenced in a study of blood T cells in healthy people across ages. This clonotype was counted between two and nine times. A J-beta primer mix and a sample-barcoded 5' primer were used in a second PCR of about 7 to 12 cycles. TCRdb passed the 5' RACE reads through MiXCR, listing each CDR3 protein once. The data contain a few hundred thousand distinct CDR3 sequences, approximately 30% of them singletons. Russia was home to the donors, healthy Caucasian individuals aged roughly 6 to 90. The V end lost 5 bases, the J end lost 3 bases, and 13 bases lay between the germline ends. The CDR3 has 13 amino acids. The germline V gene has CDR1 DFQATT and CDR2 SNEGSKA (reference sequence).

This TCR came from a woman aged 70-85 years in good health. The sample consisted of blood. The rearrangement joins TRBV20-1 to TRBJ1-2, with D uncertain. The CDR3 loop reads CSAEDTDHYGYTF. DNA for the CDR3: TGCAGTGCTGAAGACACGGACCACTATGGCTACACCTTC.